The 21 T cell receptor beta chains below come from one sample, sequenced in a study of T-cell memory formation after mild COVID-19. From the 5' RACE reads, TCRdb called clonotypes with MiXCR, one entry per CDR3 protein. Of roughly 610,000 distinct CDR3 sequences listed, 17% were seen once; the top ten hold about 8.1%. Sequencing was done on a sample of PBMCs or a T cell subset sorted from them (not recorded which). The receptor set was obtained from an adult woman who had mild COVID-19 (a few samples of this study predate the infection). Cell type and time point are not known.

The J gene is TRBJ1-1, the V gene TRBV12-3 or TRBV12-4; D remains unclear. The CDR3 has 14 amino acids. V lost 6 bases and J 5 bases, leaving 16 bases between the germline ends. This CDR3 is CASSLRAGGTEAFF. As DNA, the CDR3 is TGTGCCAGCAGCCTACGTGCGGGTGGGACTGAAGCTTTCTTT.

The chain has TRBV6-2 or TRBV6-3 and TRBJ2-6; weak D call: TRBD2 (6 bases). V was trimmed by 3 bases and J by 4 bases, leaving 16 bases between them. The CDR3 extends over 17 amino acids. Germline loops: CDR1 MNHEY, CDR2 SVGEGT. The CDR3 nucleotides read TGTGCCAGCAGTTATCGGGGCTACGGAGGGGGGGCCAACGTCCTGACTTTC. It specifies CASSYRGYGGGANVLTF.

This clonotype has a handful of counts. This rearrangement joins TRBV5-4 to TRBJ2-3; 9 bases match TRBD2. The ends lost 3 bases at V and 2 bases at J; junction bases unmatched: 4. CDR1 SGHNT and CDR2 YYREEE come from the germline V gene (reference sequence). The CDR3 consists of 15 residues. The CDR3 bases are TGTGCCAGCAGCTCCCGCGGGGGGGTCACAGATACGCAGTATTTT. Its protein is CASSSRGGVTDTQYF.

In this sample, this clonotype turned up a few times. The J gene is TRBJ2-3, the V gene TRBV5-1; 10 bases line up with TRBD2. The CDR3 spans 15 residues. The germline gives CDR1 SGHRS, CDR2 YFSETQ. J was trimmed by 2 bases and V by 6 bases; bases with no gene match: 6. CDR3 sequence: CASIGLAAITDTQYF. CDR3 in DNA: TGCGCCAGCATCGGACTAGCGGCCATCACAGATACGCAGTATTTT.

CDR3 in amino acids: CAISAAREGDTEAFF. The CDR3 bases are TGTGCCATCAGTGCCGCTAGGGAGGGGGACACTGAAGCTTTCTTT. V usage is TRBV10-3 and J usage is TRBJ1-1; perhaps TRBD1 as D (6 bases). The V gene lost 4 bases and the J gene lost 3 bases, with 15 bases spanning the gap. Germline V gives CDR1 ENHRY, CDR2 SYGVKD. This CDR3 has 15 amino acids.

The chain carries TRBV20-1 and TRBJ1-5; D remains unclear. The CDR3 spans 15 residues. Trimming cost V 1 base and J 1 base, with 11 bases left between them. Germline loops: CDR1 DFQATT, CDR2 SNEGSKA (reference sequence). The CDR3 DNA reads TGCAGTGCTAGAGCGGAACTTTTGAGCAATCAGCCCCAGCATTTT. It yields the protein CSARAELLSNQPQHF.

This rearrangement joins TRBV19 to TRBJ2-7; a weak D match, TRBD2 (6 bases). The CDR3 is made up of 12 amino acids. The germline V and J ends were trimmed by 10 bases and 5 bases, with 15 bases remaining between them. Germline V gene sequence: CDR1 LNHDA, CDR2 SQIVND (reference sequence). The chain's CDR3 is CATSSGGHEQYF. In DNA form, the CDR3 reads TGTGCCACGTCTTCCGGGGGACACGAGCAGTACTTC.

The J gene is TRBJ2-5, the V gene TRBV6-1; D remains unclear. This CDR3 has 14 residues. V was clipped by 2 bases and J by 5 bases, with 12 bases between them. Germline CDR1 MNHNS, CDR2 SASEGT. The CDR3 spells CASSEIGTWETQYF. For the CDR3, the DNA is TGTGCCAGCAGTGAAATCGGCACTTGGGAGACCCAGTACTTC.

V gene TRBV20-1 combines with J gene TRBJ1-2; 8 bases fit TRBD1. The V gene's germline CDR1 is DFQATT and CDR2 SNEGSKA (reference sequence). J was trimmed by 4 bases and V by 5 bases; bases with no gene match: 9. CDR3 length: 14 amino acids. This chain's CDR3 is CSASKGDRGYGYTF. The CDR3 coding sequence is TGCAGTGCTTCCAAAGGAGACAGGGGCTATGGCTACACCTTC.

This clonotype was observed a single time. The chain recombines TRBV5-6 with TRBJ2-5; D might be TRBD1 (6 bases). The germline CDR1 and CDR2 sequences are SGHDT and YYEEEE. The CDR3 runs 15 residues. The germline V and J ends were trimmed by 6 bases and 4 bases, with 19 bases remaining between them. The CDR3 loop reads CASNTPDLGGETQYF. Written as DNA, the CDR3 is TGTGCCAGCAACACCCCCGACCTAGGGGGAGAGACCCAGTACTTC.

The CDR3 DNA is TGTGCCAGCAGCCCAGAGTATAGAGGGGGCAGCGAGCAGTACTTC. Translated, it gives CASSPEYRGGSEQYF. The genes are TRBV7-9 and TRBJ2-7, with TRBD1 matching over 7 bases. The CDR3 extends over 15 amino acids. V was pared by 5 bases and J by 6 bases, with 13 bases of the junction left unmatched. The germline CDR1 and CDR2 sequences are SEHNR and FQNEAQ (reference sequence).

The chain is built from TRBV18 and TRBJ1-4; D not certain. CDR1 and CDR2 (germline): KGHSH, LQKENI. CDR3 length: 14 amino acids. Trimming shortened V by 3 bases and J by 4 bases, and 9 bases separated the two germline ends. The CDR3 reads CASSPSGVNEKLFF. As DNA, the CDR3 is TGTGCCAGCTCACCCTCGGGTGTTAATGAAAAACTGTTTTTT.

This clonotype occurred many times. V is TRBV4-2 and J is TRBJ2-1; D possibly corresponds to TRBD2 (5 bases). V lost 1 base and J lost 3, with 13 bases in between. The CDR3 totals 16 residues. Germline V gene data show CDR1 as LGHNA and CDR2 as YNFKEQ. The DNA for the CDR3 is TGTGCCAGCAGCCAAGGCCTAAGCGGTGGCTACAATGAGCAGTTCTTC. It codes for CASSQGLSGGYNEQFF.

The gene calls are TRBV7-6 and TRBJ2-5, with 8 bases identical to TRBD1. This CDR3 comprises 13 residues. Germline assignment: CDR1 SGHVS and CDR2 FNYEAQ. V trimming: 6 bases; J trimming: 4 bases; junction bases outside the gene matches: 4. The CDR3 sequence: CASSGQGRETQYF. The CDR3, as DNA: TGTGCCAGCAGTGGACAGGGTCGAGAGACCCAGTACTTC.

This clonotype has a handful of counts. The CDR3, as DNA: TGTGCCAGCAGCTTAAGCCGGGACAGCACAGATACGCAGTATTTT. The encoded protein is CASSLSRDSTDTQYF. V is TRBV3-1 and J is TRBJ2-3, with D perhaps being TRBD1 or TRBD2 (5 bases each). Germline-derived CDR1 and CDR2 are LGHDT and YNNKEL (reference sequence). The CDR3 sequence is 15 residues long. Deletions cut 5 bases from V and 0 bases from J, with 12 bases between.

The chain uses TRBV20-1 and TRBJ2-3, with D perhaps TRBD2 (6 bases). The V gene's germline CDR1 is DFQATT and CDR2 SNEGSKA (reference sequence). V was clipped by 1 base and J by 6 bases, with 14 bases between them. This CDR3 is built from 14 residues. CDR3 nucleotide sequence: TGCAGTGCTAGAGTTAGCGGCCCCTTTGATACGCAGTATTTT. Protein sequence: CSARVSGPFDTQYF.

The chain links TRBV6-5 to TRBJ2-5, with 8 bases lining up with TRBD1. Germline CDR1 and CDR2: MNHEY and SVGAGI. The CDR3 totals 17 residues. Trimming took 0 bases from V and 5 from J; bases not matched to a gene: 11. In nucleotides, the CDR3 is TGTGCCAGCAGTTACTCGAGTCAGGGGGCGCGGCGGGAGACCCAGTACTTC. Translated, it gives CASSYSSQGARRETQYF.

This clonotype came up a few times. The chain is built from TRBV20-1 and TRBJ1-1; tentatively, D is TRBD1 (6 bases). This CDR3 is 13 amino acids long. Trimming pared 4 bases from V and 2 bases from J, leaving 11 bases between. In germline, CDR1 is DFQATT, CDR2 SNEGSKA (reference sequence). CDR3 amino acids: CSAKGQPNTEAFF. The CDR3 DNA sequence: TGCAGTGCTAAAGGACAGCCCAACACTGAAGCTTTCTTT.

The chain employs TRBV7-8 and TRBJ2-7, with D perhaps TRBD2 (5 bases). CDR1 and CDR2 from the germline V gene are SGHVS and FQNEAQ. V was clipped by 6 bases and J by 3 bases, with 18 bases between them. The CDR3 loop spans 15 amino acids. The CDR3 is CASRGGPGTVYEQYF. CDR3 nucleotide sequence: TGTGCCAGCAGAGGAGGACCTGGTACCGTCTACGAGCAGTACTTC.

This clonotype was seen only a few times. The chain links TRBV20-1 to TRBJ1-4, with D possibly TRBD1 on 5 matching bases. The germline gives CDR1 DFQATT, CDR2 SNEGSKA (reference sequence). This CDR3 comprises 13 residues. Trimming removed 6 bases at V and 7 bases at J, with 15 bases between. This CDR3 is CSAPGVSAEKLFF. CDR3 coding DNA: TGCAGTGCCCCGGGGGTTTCGGCTGAAAAACTGTTTTTT.

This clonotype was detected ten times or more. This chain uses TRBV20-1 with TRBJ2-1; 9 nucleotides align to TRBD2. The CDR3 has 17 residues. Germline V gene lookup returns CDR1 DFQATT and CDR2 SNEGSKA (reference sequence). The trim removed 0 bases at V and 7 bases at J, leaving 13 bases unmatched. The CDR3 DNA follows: TGCAGTGCTAGAGAGCTAGCGGGACGCCCGGGAAAGAATGAGCAGTTCTTC. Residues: CSARELAGRPGKNEQFF.